The clone carrying this T cell receptor beta chain showed up many times. The use of a sample-barcoded 5' primer and a J-beta primer mix characterized a second PCR of roughly 6 to 12 cycles. Using its own MiXCR run on the 5' RACE reads, TCRdb lists one record per CDR3 protein. The data show some 1.5 million distinct CDR3 sequences, with 28% seen just once and roughly 8.2% held by the top ten. Per the germline V gene, CDR1 is SQVTM and CDR2 is ANQGSEA. The CDR3 is 14 amino acids. Trimming stripped 3 bases from V and 4 bases from J, with 16 bases between. The data were obtained in a study of blood T cells in healthy people across ages. At least 6 micrograms of total RNA were extracted per sample.

The gene calls are TRBV29-1 and TRBJ2-7; D is uncertain. This sequence was found in a woman aged 30 to 39 in good health. The specimen sequenced was blood. CDR3 nucleotides: TGCAGCGTTGAGTGGTCAATGTCCCCTTACGAGCAGTACTTC. It is translated as CSVEWSMSPYEQYF.